The present T cell receptor beta chain was sequenced within a study of T cells expressing NK-cell markers. Notes on the study in general: The same clonotypes also predominated in the CD3+CD56-NKG2C+ fraction of several donors.

TCRdb re-called the 5' RACE reads, yielding one record per CDR3 amino acid sequence without DNA. The listing records 120,000 to 150,000 distinct CDR3 sequences. This CDR3 is 15 amino acids long. Note on this clonotype: Antigen specificity is unknown.

The sequenced sample was blood T cells: a sorted CD56 or NKG2C T cell subset, CD4+ or CD8+ T cells, or bulk PBMC T cells (not recorded which). V gene TRBV12-3 or TRBV12-4 combines with J gene TRBJ2-5; absent DNA, TCRdb's TRBD1 call cannot be checked. The clonotype was recovered from a man between 18 and 29 years old in good health. CDR3 protein: CASSSLIRPGETQYF.